These T cell receptor beta chains were read from a single sample in a study of OX40 agonist ivuxolimab in advanced cancers. Sequenced by immunoSEQ multiplex PCR; TCRdb stores in-frame clones only, minus some. The table shows roughly 15,000 clones, with about 81% occurring only once. The source was CD4+ or CD8+ T cells sorted from blood, collected in a trial of the OX40 agonist ivuxolimab. Every receptor here comes from an adult with an advanced solid tumor such as melanoma, head and neck, liver or kidney cancer. Both conserved end residues are part of each CDR3. D genes are given only for firm matches. For some rows the clone size is stated as once, few or many, or as a class when expanded; others skip it.

CDR3 DNA,CDR3 protein,J gene,D gene,V gene,clone size
TGCGCCAGCAGCTTGGGGGTAGGAACACGGGACGAGCAGTACTTC,CASSLGVGTRDEQYF,TRBJ2-7,.,TRBV5-1,.
TGTGCCAGCAGTTACTTCGAGGAGCAGTTCTTC,CASSYFEEQFF,TRBJ2-1,.,TRBV28,few
TGTGCCAGCAGCGGGGACCGGGACAGACTCTATGGCTACACCTTC,CASSGDRDRLYGYTF,TRBJ1-2,TRBD1,TRBV6-5,.
TGTGCCAGCAGTGAAGGGAGGGTTCGGAATTTT,CASSEGRVRNF,TRBJ1-5,.,TRBV6-1,.
TGTGCCAGCAGTTCACTACTAGCGGGAGGGGAATACGAGCAGTACTTC,CASSSLLAGGEYEQYF,TRBJ2-7,TRBD2,TRBV27,.
TGTGCCAGCAGCTTAGCGAGCTGGCAAAGCTCCTACAATGAGCAGTTCTTC,CASSLASWQSSYNEQFF,TRBJ2-1,.,TRBV11-1,.
TGCGCCAGCAGCCAACAAGGCAGGGGCGATCAGCCCCAGCATTTT,CASSQQGRGDQPQHF,TRBJ1-5,.,TRBV4-1,.
TGTGCCAGCAGCCCCGATGTATGGTCGCCCCTCCACTTT,CASSPDVWSPLHF,TRBJ1-6,.,TRBV5-6,.
TGTGCCAGCAAGGCATACTCCTACGAGCAGTACTTC,CASKAYSYEQYF,TRBJ2-7,.,TRBV28,.
TGTGCCAGCAGTTTTCCGCGGACAGGGTCGAACACCGGGGAGCTGTTTTTT,CASSFPRTGSNTGELFF,TRBJ2-2,TRBD1,TRBV28,.
TGTGCCAGCAGTTTTGGAGGGAGGGCCAGCGGCAATGAGCAGTTCTTC,CASSFGGRASGNEQFF,TRBJ2-1,TRBD2,TRBV28,.
TGTGCCTCCGGACAGGCCTACACTGAAGCTTTCTTT,CASGQAYTEAFF,TRBJ1-1,TRBD1,TRBV7-9,.
TGTGCCAGCAGTCTCGGACAGGACTATGAGCAGTACTTC,CASSLGQDYEQYF,TRBJ2-7,.,TRBV9,.
TGTGCCAGCAGCCTCAGGGGCGGCAATCAGCCCCAGCATTTT,CASSLRGGNQPQHF,TRBJ1-5,.,TRBV6-5,few
TGTGCCAGCAGCGTAGACAGCGGGGGGGCTAAGACCCAGTACTTC,CASSVDSGGAKTQYF,TRBJ2-5,TRBD2,TRBV9,once
TGCGCCAGCAGCCAAGTGAACAGGTTCCCCGGCAATGAGCAGTTCTTC,CASSQVNRFPGNEQFF,TRBJ2-1,.,TRBV4-1,.
TGTGCCAGCAGCTTAGGGGGTGGGGGCAATCAGCCCCAGCATTTT,CASSLGGGGNQPQHF,TRBJ1-5,.,TRBV7-8,.
TGTGCCAGCAGTTTATACAGTGAGCAGTTCTTC,CASSLYSEQFF,TRBJ2-1,.,TRBV28,once
TGTGCCAGCAGTTCAGGGGGACTAGCGTTCGGAGGAGAGACCCAGTACTTC,CASSSGGLAFGGETQYF,TRBJ2-5,TRBD2,TRBV13,.
TGTGCCAGCAGCGTGGGGGGCTACCAAGAGACCCAGTACTTC,CASSVGGYQETQYF,TRBJ2-5,.,TRBV6-6,.
TGTGCCAGCAGTGCGGAGACTATACAAGAGACCCAGTACTTC,CASSAETIQETQYF,TRBJ2-5,.,TRBV2,.
TGTGCCACCAGCACGACAGGGTTTGGGAACGAGCAGTACTTC,CATSTTGFGNEQYF,TRBJ2-7,TRBD1,TRBV15,once
TGTGCCAGCACCCCAACAGGGTCCGGGACTGAAGCTTTCTTT,CASTPTGSGTEAFF,TRBJ1-1,.,TRBV27,.
TGTGCCAGCAGCTTCACCCCTGACGGACAGAACACTGAAGCTTTCTTT,CASSFTPDGQNTEAFF,TRBJ1-1,.,TRBV7-6,.
TGTGCCAGCAGTTTAGCCGTCGGGGACAGGGGTTTTAGATCACCCCTCCACTTT,CASSLAVGDRGFRSPLHF,TRBJ1-6,TRBD1,TRBV5-6,.
TGTGCCAGCAGGTCAGGGGGCCATGGCTACACCTTC,CASRSGGHGYTF,TRBJ1-2,TRBD1,TRBV5-6,.
TGTGCCAGCAGCTTAGGTGTTACTGGAAACACCATATATTTT,CASSLGVTGNTIYF,TRBJ1-3,.,TRBV11-2,.
TGCGCCAGCAGCTTGGCCCGTTATTATGGCTACACCTTC,CASSLARYYGYTF,TRBJ1-2,.,TRBV5-1,.
TGTGCCAGCAGCACCCGGGGAGGGAGGGCGTACAATGAGCAGTTCTTC,CASSTRGGRAYNEQFF,TRBJ2-1,TRBD2,TRBV7-8,few
TGTGCCAGCAGCTTAGCAGGCCAGGGCACTGGGGCCAACGTCCTGACTTTC,CASSLAGQGTGANVLTF,TRBJ2-6,.,TRBV11-1,.
TGTGCCAGCAGCGATTGGGGGGCTGGGGCCAACGTCCTGACTTTC,CASSDWGAGANVLTF,TRBJ2-6,.,TRBV7-9,once
TGTGCCAGTAGTATAGCTAGCGGGAGCTCCTACAATGAGCAGTTCTTC,CASSIASGSSYNEQFF,TRBJ2-1,TRBD2,TRBV19,few
TGTGCCAGCAGCCTAGGGGCAGGGAACGTCCACGAGCAGTACTTC,CASSLGAGNVHEQYF,TRBJ2-7,.,TRBV7-1,.
TGTGCCAGCAGCGTACAGAACAATGAGCAGTTCTTC,CASSVQNNEQFF,TRBJ2-1,.,TRBV9,.
TGCGCCAGCAGTCAACGTGAAAAACTGTTTTTT,CASSQREKLFF,TRBJ1-4,.,TRBV23-1,.
TGTGCCAGCAGCAAAGCGCGACCGGGCTGCACAGATACGCAGTATTTT,CASSKARPGCTDTQYF,TRBJ2-3,.,TRBV21-1,.
TGTGCCAGCAGCTCCGCAGGGGGCGCGGGGGAAAAACTGTTTTTT,CASSSAGGAGEKLFF,TRBJ1-4,TRBD1,TRBV5-4,.
TGTGCCAGCAGCCCACAGGACTCTAGGGCCGGGGAGCTGTTTTTT,CASSPQDSRAGELFF,TRBJ2-2,.,TRBV28,.
TGTGCCAGCAGCGTCCGGGACAGGGATTTCTATGGCTACACCTTC,CASSVRDRDFYGYTF,TRBJ1-2,TRBD1,TRBV27,once
TGCGCCAGCAGCCCGGGACTAGCCTACGAGCAGTACTTC,CASSPGLAYEQYF,TRBJ2-7,TRBD2,TRBV4-3,.
TGTGCCAGCAGGTCGGAGACAGGGTTGGACACTGAAGCTTTCTTT,CASRSETGLDTEAFF,TRBJ1-1,TRBD1,TRBV27,.